The present TCR beta chain was sequenced within a study of blood T cell repertoires in COVID-19. Overall study context: PBMCs, B-cell-depleted T cells, or T cells were the source of the cDNA or gDNA that made up the material.

CDR3 size: 14 residues. The germline V gene encodes CDR1 KGHSH and CDR2 LQKENI. Trimming took 4 bases from V and 1 from J; bases not matched to a gene: 0. Remarks on this clone: Other DNA variants within this sample encode the same CDR3.

In the original analysis: Quantification of nucleated cells was approximated via reference gene primer amplification. TCRdb's table, derived via immunoSEQ multiplex PCR, lists solely in-frame clones and lacks some. V, J and clone size are taken as reported in that table, and D and trimming were inferred from the DNA itself. The table shows roughly 430,000 clones, with approximately 86% occurring only once. This study enrolled people aged 18 to 89 from about 24 US geographic areas. Input material: PBMCs or T cells enriched from blood (not recorded which). V usage is TRBV18 and J usage is TRBJ1-4, with 7 bases that match TRBD1. The receptor comes from a woman in her forties with acute COVID-19. CDR3 nucleotides: TGTGCCAGCTCACGACAGGGAACTAATGAAAAACTGTTTTTT. Residues: CASSRQGTNEKLFF. The whole variable domain, remainder taken from reference TRBV18 and TRBJ1-4, is NAGVMQNPRHLVRRRGQEARLRCSPMKGHSHVYWYRQLPEEGLKFMVYLQKENIIDESGMPKERFSAEFPKEGPSILRIQQVVRGDSAAYFCASSRQGTNEKLFFGSGTQLSVL.